This T cell receptor beta chain appears in the sequencing data of a study of shared clonotypes between healthy human individuals. CDR1 SGHDT and CDR2 YYEEEE come from the germline V gene. V was trimmed by 4 bases and J by 7 bases, leaving 25 bases between them. This CDR3 contains 17 residues. This clone was counted a few times. The antigen remains unidentified. The study's findings and limits: Exclusively blood specimens were collected; tissue repertoires likely differ.

Assay used: immunoSEQ multiplex PCR; TCRdb lists only in-frame clones, some missing. The sample includes 2 million to 2.5 million clones, less than 95% of them seen just once. The rearrangement joins TRBV5-6 to TRBJ2-3; maybe TRBD2 (5 bases). Input material: naive CD4+ T cells from PBMCs. The subset denotes: CD45RA+ positively selected. This receptor was identified in a man between 18 and 35 years old in good health. Some clones in this sample may be carry-over from other donors' samples. The CDR3 region is CASSPSRRSRITHTQYF. CDR3 coding DNA: TGTGCCAGCAGCCCATCTCGGAGGAGTCGGATTACACATACGCAGTATTTT.